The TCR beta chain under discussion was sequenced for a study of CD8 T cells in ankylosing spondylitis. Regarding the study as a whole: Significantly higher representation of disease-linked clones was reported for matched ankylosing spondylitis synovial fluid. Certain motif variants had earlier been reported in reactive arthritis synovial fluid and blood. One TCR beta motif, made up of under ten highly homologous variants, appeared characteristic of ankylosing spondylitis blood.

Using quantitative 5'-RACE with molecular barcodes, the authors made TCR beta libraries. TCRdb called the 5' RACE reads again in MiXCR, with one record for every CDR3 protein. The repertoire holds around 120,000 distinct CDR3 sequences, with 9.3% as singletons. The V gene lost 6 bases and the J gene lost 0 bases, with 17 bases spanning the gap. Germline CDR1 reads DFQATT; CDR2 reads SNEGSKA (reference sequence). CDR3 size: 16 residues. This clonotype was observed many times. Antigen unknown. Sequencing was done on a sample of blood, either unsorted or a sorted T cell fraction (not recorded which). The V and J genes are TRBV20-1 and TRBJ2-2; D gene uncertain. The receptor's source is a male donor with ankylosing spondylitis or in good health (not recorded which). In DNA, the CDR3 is TGCAGTGCACCCACTTTTGCAATCGCGAACACCGGGGAGCTGTTTTTT. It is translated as CSAPTFAIANTGELFF.